The next 8 T cell receptor beta chains were all read from a single sample in a study of blood T cells in healthy people across ages. Alongside a J-beta primer mix, a sample-barcoded 5' primer served in a second PCR lasting roughly 6 to 11 cycles. From the 5' RACE reads, TCRdb called clonotypes with MiXCR, one entry per CDR3 protein. The data hold around 750,000 distinct CDR3 sequences, with approximately 53% observed a single time. Material: blood. Source of these receptors: a man at least 80 years old in good health.

A few counts support this clonotype. This chain links TRBV28 with TRBJ2-3, with 7 bases identical to TRBD2. Per germline, CDR1 MDHEN and CDR2 SYDVKM. The J segment lost 4 bases and the V segment lost 7 bases, leaving 8 bases of the junction unmatched. The CDR3 sequence is 14 residues long. The CDR3 DNA follows: TGTGCCAGCAAGTCCGTCCGGGGGGCAGATACGCAGTATTTT. Translation gives CASKSVRGADTQYF.

Of note for this clonotype: The junction differs from germline at one of its ends, possibly a read error. The chain employs TRBV6-5 and TRBJ2-7; 13 nucleotides line up with TRBD2. There are 16 residues in the CDR3. Germline V gene data show CDR1 as MNHEY and CDR2 as SVGAGI. The CDR3 spells CACSYLAGLAGNEQYF. DNA for the CDR3: TGTGCCTGCAGTTACTTGGCGGGACTAGCGGGAAACGAGCAGTACTTC.

The sample holds one count of this clonotype. The chain employs TRBV6-5 and TRBJ2-4; 8 bases line up with TRBD1. The closer fit of TRBJ2-7 to the DNA end suggests the J call may be wrong. This CDR3 comprises 19 residues. The germline V gene has CDR1 MNHEY and CDR2 SVGAGI. The CDR3 DNA sequence: TGTGCCAGCAGTTACTCTCGGACAGGGAGGACTCGTGGGGTCTACGAGCAGTACTTC. Amino acid sequence: CASSYSRTGRTRGVYEQYF.

This clonotype was seen once. The rearrangement joins TRBV6-1 to TRBJ1-5; D is possibly TRBD1 (6 bases). Germline V gene data show CDR1 as MNHNS and CDR2 as SASEGT. V was clipped by 6 bases and J by 1 base, with 13 bases between them. The CDR3 consists of 15 residues. CDR3 region: CASRPGHSSNQPQHF. The CDR3 DNA reads TGTGCCAGCAGACCGGGACACTCAAGCAATCAGCCCCAGCATTTT.

V usage is TRBV7-9 and J usage is TRBJ1-4, with D perhaps matching TRBD1 (6 bases). The CDR3 consists of 16 residues. With 5 bases removed from V and 3 bases from J, the gap between germline ends came to 16 bases. Germline CDR1 and CDR2: SEHNR and FQNEAQ (reference sequence). DNA of the CDR3: TGTGCCAGCAGCGTAGGAACAGGGAGACCTAATGAAAAACTGTTTTTT. It yields the protein CASSVGTGRPNEKLFF.

Only a few counts were recorded for this clonotype. The rearrangement uses TRBV11-3 and TRBJ2-7; TRBD1 aligns across 7 bases. The CDR3 runs 13 residues. The germline gives CDR1 SGHNT, CDR2 YENEEA. The V segment lost 3 bases and the J segment 6 bases; nucleotides outside the gene matches: 5. This CDR3 reads CASSLANRGEQYF. The CDR3 nucleotides are TGTGCCAGCAGCTTGGCGAACAGGGGCGAGCAGTACTTC. The full variable domain, with the rest looked up from reference TRBV11-3 and TRBJ2-7, is EAGVVQSPRYKIIEKKQPVAFWCNPISGHNTLYWYLQNLGQGPELLIRYENEEAVDDSQLPKDRFSAERLKGVDSTLKIQPAELGDSAVYLCASSLANRGEQYFGPGTRLTVT.

CDR3 DNA sequence: TGTGCCAGCAGTCCCCCCGGAGCATTGAACACTGAAGCTTTCTTT. Translation gives CASSPPGALNTEAFF. The chain employs TRBV6-6 and TRBJ1-1; D not certain. Germline V gene sequence: CDR1 MNHNY, CDR2 SVGAGI (reference sequence). V lost 5 bases to trimming and J lost 0 bases, with 13 bases between them. The CDR3 has 15 amino acids.

The rearrangement uses TRBV19 and TRBJ2-5, with D tentatively TRBD2 (6 bases). Judging by the DNA end, TRBJ2-7 fits better; the J call may be wrong. Germline values: CDR1 LNHDA, CDR2 SQIVND (reference sequence). The CDR3 extends over 15 amino acids. The CDR3 sequence is CASSIGGAGFYEQYF. CDR3 DNA sequence: TGTGCCAGTAGTATAGGAGGGGCGGGATTCTACGAGCAGTACTTC.